Listed here are 23 T cell receptor beta chains from one sample, sequenced in a study of OX40 agonist ivuxolimab in advanced cancers. Profiled with immunoSEQ multiplex PCR; TCRdb holds only in-frame clones, not every one. The table has 60,000 or so clones, around 92% seen once. The specimen comprised CD4+ or CD8+ T cells sorted from blood, sampled in a trial of the OX40 agonist ivuxolimab. The receptors were gathered from an adult with an advanced solid tumor such as melanoma, head and neck, liver or kidney cancer.

This sequence joins TRBV28 and TRBJ2-7; 11 nucleotides line up with TRBD2. Germline CDR1 MDHEN, CDR2 SYDVKM. This CDR3 region has 14 residues. Germline trimming cut 6 bases from V and 4 bases from J; bases unmatched to any gene: 5. The CDR3 nucleotides read TGTGCCAGCAGATTGGGACTAGCGGATTACGAGCAGTACTTC. Its translation is CASRLGLADYEQYF.

The table lists this clone with a few counts. The chain carries TRBV29-1 and TRBJ1-1; 7 bases are a match to TRBD1. Looked up from germline, CDR1 is SQVTM and CDR2 is ANQGSEA. This CDR3 spans 13 amino acids. Losses at the gene ends were 4 bases for V and 1 base for J; bases not matched to a gene: 3. The chain's CDR3 is CSVGQGTNTEAFF. The CDR3 region has the DNA TGCAGCGTTGGACAGGGTACGAACACTGAAGCTTTCTTT.

CDR3 in amino acids: CSVDLSEDTYEQYF. CDR3 coding DNA: TGCAGCGTTGATTTGTCCGAAGACACCTACGAGCAGTACTTC. V is TRBV29-1 and J is TRBJ2-7; the D is unclear. The CDR3 is made up of 14 amino acids. Between the trimmed V and J ends, which lost 3 bases and 2 bases, there was a span of 14 bases. Germline lookup yields CDR1 SQVTM and CDR2 ANQGSEA.

This chain connects TRBV7-9 to TRBJ1-4; TRBD1 aligns across 7 bases. This CDR3 has 15 residues. The V gene end was trimmed by 5 bases and the J gene end by 3 bases; junction bases not matched to a gene: 6. The germline V gene has CDR1 SEHNR and CDR2 FQNEAQ (reference sequence). The CDR3, as DNA: TGTGCCAGCAGCCTAGGGACAGCCTCTAATGAAAAACTGTTTTTT. This codes for CASSLGTASNEKLFF.

The CDR3 reads CASSSLTDTQYF. CDR3 bases: TGTGCCAGCAGCTCTCTCACAGATACGCAGTATTTT. The chain carries TRBV9 and TRBJ2-3; D call uncertain. The CDR3 has 12 residues. Germline lookup yields CDR1 SGDLS and CDR2 YYNGEE. Deletions cut 4 bases from V and 2 bases from J, with 5 bases between.

The chain has TRBV4-3 and TRBJ1-1; no reliable D call. Germline-derived CDR1 and CDR2 are LGHNA and YSLEER. CDR3 size: 15 residues. Trimming shortened V by 2 bases and J by 2 bases, and 12 bases separated the two germline ends. Here the CDR3 DNA reads TGCGCCAGCAGCCAAACTGAGGAATATAACACTGAAGCTTTCTTT. Amino acid sequence: CASSQTEEYNTEAFF.

The chain employs TRBV11-3 and TRBJ1-1; perhaps TRBD1 as D (6 bases). Looked up from germline, CDR1 is SGHNT and CDR2 is YENEEA. The CDR3 is 14 amino acids. V shed 1 base and J shed 4 bases, with 10 bases lying between them. The CDR3: CASSLAGGPTEAFF. The CDR3 nucleotides read TGTGCCAGCAGCTTAGCTGGGGGGCCCACTGAAGCTTTCTTT.

The chain combines TRBV30 with TRBJ2-1, with 10 nucleotides matching TRBD2. Looked up from germline, CDR1 is GTSNPN and CDR2 is SVGIG (reference sequence). V was pared by 4 bases and J by 8 bases, with 5 bases of the junction left unmatched. The CDR3 has 13 amino acids. The CDR3 is CAWNLAGADEQFF. CDR3 DNA: TGTGCCTGGAACCTAGCGGGGGCCGATGAGCAGTTCTTC.

V is TRBV5-4 and J is TRBJ2-2; possibly TRBD2 for D (6 bases). V was cut by 4 bases and J by 3 bases, with 19 bases left in between. Germline V lookup: CDR1 SGHNT, CDR2 YYREEE (reference sequence). The CDR3 runs to 17 residues. The CDR3 sequence is CASSRNAASAHTGELFF. DNA of the CDR3: TGTGCCAGCAGCCGCAACGCGGCTAGCGCACACACCGGGGAGCTGTTTTTT.

The chain employs TRBV5-6 and TRBJ2-2; 7 bases are a match to TRBD1. This CDR3 is built from 19 residues. Trimming at V came to 0 bases and at J to 4 bases, leaving 15 bases not matched to a gene. CDR1 and CDR2 (germline): SGHDT, YYEEEE. The CDR3 loop is CASSLVSDRSYASTGELFF. DNA for the CDR3: TGTGCCAGCAGCTTGGTGTCGGACAGGTCGTACGCGAGCACCGGGGAGCTGTTTTTT. Using reference TRBV5-6 and TRBJ2-2 for the parts outside the CDR3, the full variable domain is DAGVTQSPTHLIKTRGQQVTLRCSPKSGHDTVSWYQQALGQGPQFIFQYYEEEERQRGNFPDRFSGHQFPNYSSELNVNALLLGDSALYLCASSLVSDRSYASTGELFFGEGSRLTVL.

The CDR3 DNA is TGTGCCAGTAGTTCTGGGGCCTACGGCGCTAACTATGGCTACACCTTC. Encoded protein: CASSSGAYGANYGYTF. The rearrangement uses TRBV19 and TRBJ1-2; the D gene is possibly TRBD1 (5 bases). V lost 5 bases and J lost 0, with 16 bases in between. This CDR3 spans 16 amino acids. Germline-derived CDR1 and CDR2 are LNHDA and SQIVND (reference sequence).

This chain uses TRBV9 with TRBJ1-3, with TRBD1 as a possible D gene (5 bases). CDR3 length: 16 residues. Trimming took 4 bases from V and 4 from J, leaving 18 bases between them. Germline-derived CDR1 and CDR2 are SGDLS and YYNGEE. CDR3: CASSSQTGRGGNTIYF. The CDR3 DNA follows: TGTGCCAGCAGCTCCCAGACGGGCCGGGGGGGAAACACCATATATTTT.

The chain couples TRBV2 to TRBJ1-4, with 9 bases matching TRBD1. Trimming took 4 bases from V and 0 from J; bases not matched to a gene: 0. This CDR3 has 15 amino acids. CDR1 is SNHLY and CDR2 is FYNNEI in the germline V gene. CDR3 DNA sequence: TGTGCCAGCAGTGGACAGGGGGCAACTAATGAAAAACTGTTTTTT. Translating it yields CASSGQGATNEKLFF.

V gene TRBV19 combines with J gene TRBJ1-2; 9 nucleotides agree with TRBD1. There are 15 residues in the CDR3. Germline CDR1 LNHDA, CDR2 SQIVND (reference sequence). V gave up 6 bases and J gave up 4 bases; unmatched junction bases: 9. CDR3 region: CASSAGQGPFYGYTF. As DNA, the CDR3 is TGTGCCAGTAGCGCAGGACAGGGGCCTTTCTATGGCTACACCTTC.

V usage is TRBV4-3 and J usage is TRBJ1-4; tentatively, D is TRBD1 (5 bases). The V gene lost 0 bases and the J gene lost 0 bases, with 8 bases spanning the gap. This CDR3 region has 16 residues. The germline V gene encodes CDR1 LGHNA and CDR2 YSLEER. CDR3 loop: CASSQDWGATNEKLFF. CDR3 in DNA: TGCGCCAGCAGCCAAGATTGGGGGGCAACTAATGAAAAACTGTTTTTT.

J is TRBJ1-5 and V is TRBV21-1. TRBV21-1 is a known pseudogene. The CDR3 is 16 amino acids. The CDR3 is CASSKEGGPTNQPQHF. DNA for the CDR3: TGTGCCAGCAGCAAAGAGGGAGGGCCTACGAATCAGCCCCAGCATTTT.

The V call is TRBV4-2, the J call TRBJ2-4; perhaps TRBD1 as D (5 bases). The germline V gene encodes CDR1 LGHNA and CDR2 YNFKEQ. The CDR3 extends over 14 amino acids. V was clipped by 0 bases and J by 8 bases, with 11 bases between them. CDR3 bases: TGTGCCAGCAGCCAAGAAGGCAGGGTGGACATTCAGTACTTC. Translated, it gives CASSQEGRVDIQYF.

The genes are TRBV5-4 and TRBJ2-5; 7 bases map to TRBD1. CDR1 SGHNT and CDR2 YYREEE come from the germline V gene (reference sequence). CDR3 size: 14 residues. Trimming took 1 base from V and 9 from J; bases not matched to a gene: 9. CDR3 DNA: TGTGCCAGCAGCTTGACGACAGGGCACGCGGCCCAGTACTTC. It specifies CASSLTTGHAAQYF.

The J gene is TRBJ2-1, the V gene TRBV27; unclear D gene. This CDR3 is built from 15 residues. CDR1 MNHEY and CDR2 SMNVEV come from the germline V gene (reference sequence). The V gene lost 8 bases and the J gene lost 0 bases, with 14 bases spanning the gap. The CDR3 DNA reads as TGTGCCAGCTTCCCAACAGTTTACTCCTACAATGAGCAGTTCTTC. Protein: CASFPTVYSYNEQFF.

The V call is TRBV5-6, the J call TRBJ2-7; D gene ambiguous. Trimming took 4 bases from V and 2 from J, leaving 13 bases between them. Germline-derived CDR1 and CDR2 are SGHDT and YYEEEE. The length of the CDR3 is 14 residues. CDR3 region: CASSPFRVTYEQYF. The CDR3 coding sequence is TGTGCCAGCAGCCCTTTTCGTGTCACCTACGAGCAGTACTTC.

This clone was recorded only once. The V and J genes are TRBV13 and TRBJ2-6; D gene unclear. Trimming pared 7 bases from V and 4 bases from J, leaving 8 bases between. The CDR3 runs to 13 residues. Germline V gene data show CDR1 as PRHDT and CDR2 as FYEKMQ (reference sequence). The CDR3: CASTDLGANVLTF. CDR3 bases: TGTGCCAGCACAGATCTGGGGGCCAACGTCCTGACTTTC.

CDR3 in amino acids: CASRPQLTFTEAFF. CDR3 sequence (DNA): TGTGCCAGCAGACCACAACTGACTTTCACTGAAGCTTTCTTT. This sequence joins TRBV7-9 and TRBJ1-1; no definite D call. V lost 6 bases and J 4 bases, leaving 15 bases between the germline ends. This CDR3 spans 14 amino acids. CDR1 and CDR2 from the germline V gene are SEHNR and FQNEAQ (reference sequence).

This clone has just a few counts. The chain joins TRBV11-3 to TRBJ1-4; 9 nucleotides align to TRBD1. J lost 8 bases, V lost 4 bases, and 5 bases had no gene match. This CDR3 contains 14 residues. The germline gives CDR1 SGHNT, CDR2 YENEEA. The CDR3 sequence: CASSSGTGQEKLFF. DNA for the CDR3: TGTGCCAGCAGCTCCGGGACAGGGCAGGAAAAACTGTTTTTT.